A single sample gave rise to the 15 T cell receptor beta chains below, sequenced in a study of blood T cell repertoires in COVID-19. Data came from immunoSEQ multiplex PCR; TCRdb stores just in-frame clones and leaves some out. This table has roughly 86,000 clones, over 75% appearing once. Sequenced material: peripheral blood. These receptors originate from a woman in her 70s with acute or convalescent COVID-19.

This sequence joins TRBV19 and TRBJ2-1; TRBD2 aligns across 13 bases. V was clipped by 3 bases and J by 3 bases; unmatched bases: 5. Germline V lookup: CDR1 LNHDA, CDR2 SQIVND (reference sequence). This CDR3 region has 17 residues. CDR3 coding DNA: TGTGCCAGTAGTATCCGACTAGCGGGGGGTTACTACAATGAGCAGTTCTTC. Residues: CASSIRLAGGYYNEQFF.

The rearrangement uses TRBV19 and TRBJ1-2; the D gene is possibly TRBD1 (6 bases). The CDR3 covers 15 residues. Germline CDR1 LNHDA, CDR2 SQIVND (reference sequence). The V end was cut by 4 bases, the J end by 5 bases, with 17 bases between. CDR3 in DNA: TGTGCCAGTAGTAGAGGACAGCAACCTTGGTATGGCTACACCTTC. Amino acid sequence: CASSRGQQPWYGYTF.

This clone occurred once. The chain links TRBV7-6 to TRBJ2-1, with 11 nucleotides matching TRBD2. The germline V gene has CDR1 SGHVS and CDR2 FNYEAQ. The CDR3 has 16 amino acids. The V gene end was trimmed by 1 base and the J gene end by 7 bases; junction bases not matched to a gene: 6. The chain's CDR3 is CASSLVSGGAQNEQFF. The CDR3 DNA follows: TGTGCCAGCAGCTTAGTTAGCGGGGGGGCTCAAAATGAGCAGTTCTTC.

The CDR3 region has the DNA TGTGCCAGCAGCACGTCCCGGGGCACTGAAGCTTTCTTT. It codes for CASSTSRGTEAFF. The J gene is TRBJ1-1, the V gene TRBV13; D gene ambiguous. The CDR3 loop spans 13 amino acids. V was cut by 5 bases and J by 4 bases, with 11 bases left in between. The germline CDR1 and CDR2 sequences are PRHDT and FYEKMQ (reference sequence).

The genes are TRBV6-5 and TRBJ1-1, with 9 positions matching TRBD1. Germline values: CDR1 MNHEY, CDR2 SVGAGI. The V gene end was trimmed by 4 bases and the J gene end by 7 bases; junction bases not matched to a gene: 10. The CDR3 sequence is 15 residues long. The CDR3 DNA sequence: TGTGCCAGCAGTTCCCGACAGGGGGTAGGGGGTGAAGCTTTCTTT. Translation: CASSSRQGVGGEAFF.

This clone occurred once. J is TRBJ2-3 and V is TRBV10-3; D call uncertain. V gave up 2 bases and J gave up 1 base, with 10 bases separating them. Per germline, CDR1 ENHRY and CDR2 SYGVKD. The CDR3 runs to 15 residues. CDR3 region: CAISENQARTDTQYF. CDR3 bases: TGTGCCATCAGTGAGAACCAGGCCCGCACAGATACGCAGTATTTT.

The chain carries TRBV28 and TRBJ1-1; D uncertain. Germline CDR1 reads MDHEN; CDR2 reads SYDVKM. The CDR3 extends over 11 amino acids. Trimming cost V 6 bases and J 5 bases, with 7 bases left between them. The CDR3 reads CASRVETEAFF. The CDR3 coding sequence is TGTGCCAGCAGGGTTGAGACTGAAGCTTTCTTT.

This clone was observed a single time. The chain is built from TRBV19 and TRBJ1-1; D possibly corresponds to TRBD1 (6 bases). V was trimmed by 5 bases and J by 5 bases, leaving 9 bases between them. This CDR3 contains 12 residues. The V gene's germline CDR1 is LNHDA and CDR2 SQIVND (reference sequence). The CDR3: CASSFQGTEAFF. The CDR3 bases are TGTGCCAGTAGTTTCCAGGGGACTGAAGCTTTCTTT.

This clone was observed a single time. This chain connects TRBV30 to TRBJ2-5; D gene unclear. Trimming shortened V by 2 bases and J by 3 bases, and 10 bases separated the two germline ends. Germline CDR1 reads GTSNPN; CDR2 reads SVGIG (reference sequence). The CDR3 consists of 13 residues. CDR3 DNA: TGTGCCTGGAGTCTCGGTCTGGAAGAGACCCAGTACTTC. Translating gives CAWSLGLEETQYF.

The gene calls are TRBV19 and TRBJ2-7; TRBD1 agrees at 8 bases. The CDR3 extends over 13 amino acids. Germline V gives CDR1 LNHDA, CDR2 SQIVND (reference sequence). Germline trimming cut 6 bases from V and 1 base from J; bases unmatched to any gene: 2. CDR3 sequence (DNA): TGTGCCAGTAGGACAGGGGAGTCCTACGAGCAGTACTTC. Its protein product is CASRTGESYEQYF.

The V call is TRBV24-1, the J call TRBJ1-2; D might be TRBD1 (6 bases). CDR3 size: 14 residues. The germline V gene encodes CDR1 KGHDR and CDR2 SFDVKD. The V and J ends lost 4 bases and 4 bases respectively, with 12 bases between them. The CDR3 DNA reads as TGTGCCACCAGTGAGCAGGGGAAGACCTATGGCTACACCTTC. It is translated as CATSEQGKTYGYTF.

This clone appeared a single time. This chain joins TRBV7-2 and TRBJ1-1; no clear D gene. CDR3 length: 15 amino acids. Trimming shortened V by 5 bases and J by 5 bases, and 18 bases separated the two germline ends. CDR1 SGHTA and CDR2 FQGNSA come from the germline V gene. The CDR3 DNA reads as TGTGCCAGCAGCCTTCGAGGAGGCCGTGTGACTGAAGCTTTCTTT. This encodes CASSLRGGRVTEAFF.

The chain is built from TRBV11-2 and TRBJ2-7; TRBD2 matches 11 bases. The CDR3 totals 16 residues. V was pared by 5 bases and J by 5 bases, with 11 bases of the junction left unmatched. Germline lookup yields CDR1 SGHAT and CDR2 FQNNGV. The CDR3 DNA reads TGTGCCAGCAGCAGGATAGCTAGCGGGGGGATCGACGAGCAGTACTTC. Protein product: CASSRIASGGIDEQYF.

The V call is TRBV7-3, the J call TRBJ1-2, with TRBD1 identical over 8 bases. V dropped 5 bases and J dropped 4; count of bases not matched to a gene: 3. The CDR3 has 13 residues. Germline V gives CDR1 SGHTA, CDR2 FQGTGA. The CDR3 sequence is CASSEDRGYGYTF. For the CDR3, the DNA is TGTGCCAGCAGCGAAGACAGGGGCTATGGCTACACCTTC.

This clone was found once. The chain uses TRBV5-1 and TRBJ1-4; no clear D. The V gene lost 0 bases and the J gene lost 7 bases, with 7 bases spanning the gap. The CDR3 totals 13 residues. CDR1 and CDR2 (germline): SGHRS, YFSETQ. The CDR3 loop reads CASSLDPSEKLFF. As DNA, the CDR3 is TGCGCCAGCAGCTTGGACCCCAGTGAAAAACTGTTTTTT.